The clone carrying this TCR beta chain appeared a single time. The sample comes from a study of T cell changes during pregnancy in multiple sclerosis. The length of the CDR3 is 16 residues. Germline loops: CDR1 SGHRS, CDR2 YFSETQ. Trimming took 0 bases from V and 0 from J; bases not matched to a gene: 4. This table comes from immunoSEQ multiplex PCR, and its TCRdb copy is limited to in-frame clones, with some not included. Among about 77,000 clones listed, roughly 91% were seen once. Sequencing used peripheral blood, obtained after pregnancy. This TCR came from a female donor in good health, enrolled as a control in a pregnancy study. The chain couples TRBV5-1 to TRBJ2-3, with TRBD2 identical over 7 bases. The CDR3 loop is CASSLGGAGSTDTQYF. As DNA, the CDR3 is TGCGCCAGCAGCTTGGGCGGAGCGGGGAGCACAGATACGCAGTATTTT. The complete variable domain, with remaining parts taken from reference TRBV5-1 and TRBJ2-3, reads KAGVTQTPRYLIKTRGQQVTLSCSPISGHRSVSWYQQTPGQGLQFLFEYFSETQRNKGNFPGRFSGRQFSNSRSEMNVSTLELGDSALYLCASSLGGAGSTDTQYFGPGTRLTVL.